The entry that follows covers one T cell receptor (beta chain) sequence. The antigen remains unidentified. V trimming: 2 bases; J trimming: 0 bases; junction bases outside the gene matches: 8. The CDR3 consists of 17 residues. Germline V gives CDR1 PRHDT, CDR2 FYEKMQ (reference sequence). This sample is drawn from a study of T cells after posttransplantation cyclophosphamide. Study-level findings and limits: Blood and skin or GI T cell repertoires showed limited TRB overlap. TRB clonality was highly associated with recipient CMV seropositivity and reactivation. Later post-transplant blood repertoires were often dominated by donor CD8+ memory clones.

Method: immunoSEQ multiplex PCR; TCRdb's copy keeps in-frame clones and lacks some. The sample has some 19,000 clones; 70% to 85% are singletons. A marrow graft followed busulfan-fludarabine conditioning, with cyclophosphamide on days +3 and +4. The J gene is TRBJ2-3, the V gene TRBV13; 7 bases line up with TRBD1. This receptor was obtained from a male patient younger than 45 who received an allogeneic stem cell transplant from a related donor, was CMV-positive, and had acute GVHD only. Some T cells may be provided by the graft donor. This sample comprised PBMCs, obtained after an allogeneic stem cell transplant with post-transplant cyclophosphamide. CDR3 bases: TGTGCCAGCAGCTTAAGGACAGGTGGCTTCAGCACAGATACGCAGTATTTT. It specifies CASSLRTGGFSTDTQYF. The full variable domain, in which reference TRBV13 and TRBJ2-3 provide the parts outside the CDR3, is AAGVIQSPRHLIKEKRETATLKCYPIPRHDTVYWYQQGPGQDPQFLISFYEKMQSDKGSIPDRFSAQQFSDYHSELNMSSLELGDSALYFCASSLRTGGFSTDTQYFGPGTRLTVL.